The T cell receptor beta chain under discussion was sequenced for a study of blood T cell repertoires in COVID-19 (dated by TCRdb to the early 2020s). For context, the study as a whole: The collaborator samples originated in the United States, Italy and Spain and spanned the acute and convalescent phases of COVID-19. The material from the prospective study consisted of cDNA or gDNA derived from T cells, B-cell-depleted T cells, or PBMCs. Deeply sampled blood TCRbeta repertoires from subjects exposed to, actively infected with, or recovered from COVID-19 were included in the dataset. The repertoires were released in a freely available public database meant as a resource for research on the immune response to SARS-CoV-2. The samples were drawn from the first 160 participants of the ongoing ImmuneRACE study and from 950 to 1,500 subjects provided by 6 global collaborators. The sample metadata nearly always contained a de-identified subject ID, COVID-19 status, age in years and sex. Where available, HLA class I and class II types were obtained from metadata supplied by the sample provider rather than from assay-based typing.

Looking up the germline V gene yields CDR1 SGHTA and CDR2 FQGNSA. Reading from cysteine to phenylalanine, the CDR3 counts 15 amino acids. Only the CDR3 DNA is retained, 45 bases long and in frame from the first base. Relative to germline, V is missing 5 bases and J is missing 5 bases, with 6 bases of the junction outside any gene match. The immunoSEQ Assay, a bias-controlled multiplex PCR, was used to amplify TCRbeta CDR3 regions from genomic DNA. Per the original workflow: The number of nucleated cells in each sample was estimated by amplification of reference gene primers within the assay. Sequence reads were collapsed and filtered to measure the absolute abundance of every unique TCRbeta CDR3 rearrangement. For each sample, productive Simpson clonality was calculated as the square root of Simpson's diversity index over productive rearrangements. TCRdb carries this immuneACCESS record with in-frame sequences only. Its versions omit some clonotypes, under half of them owing to an unresolved V gene in the studies checked, with the rest unexplained. V, J and clone size were drawn from that table, and D and trimming were deduced from the DNA. This sample lists about 140,000 clones; more than 60% were detected once. Roughly 13% of the sample is held by the ten biggest clonotypes.

Summary of the overall study and its limitations: The quantity of clinical and demographic metadata differed by source and by participant and was supplied without curation.

Whole blood was collected in K2EDTA tubes by collaborating institutions according to the institutions' own protocols. For TCRbeta analysis, collaborators shipped samples as frozen whole blood, isolated PBMCs, or DNA extracted from either of those sample types. Turning to this clone: The specificity of this receptor is unknown. Base qualities are not recorded, but no much larger clone differs from it by a single base.

The chain joins TRBV7-2 to TRBJ2-3, with 11 middle bases fitting TRBD2. Sequenced sample: peripheral blood. The TCR was taken from a man at least 80 years old with acute or convalescent COVID-19. The nucleotides are TGTGCCAGCAGCCCATTAGCGGGGGGGATAGATACGCAGTATTTT. Translated, it gives CASSPLAGGIDTQYF. Supplemented by the reference TRBV7-2 and TRBJ2-3 proteins around the CDR3, the complete variable domain is GAGVSQSPSNKVTEKGKDVELRCDPISGHTALYWYRQSLGQGLEFLIYFQGNSAPDKSGLPSDRFSAERTGGSVSTLTIQRTQQEDSAVYLCASSPLAGGIDTQYFGPGTRLTVL.